The rows below give T cell receptor beta chains drawn from one sample of a study of blood T cell repertoires in COVID-19. Profiled with immunoSEQ multiplex PCR; TCRdb holds only in-frame clones, not every one. This table has more than 150,000 clones, 86% appearing once. Source material: peripheral blood. These receptor sequences come from a young man with acute or convalescent COVID-19. Both conserved end residues are trimmed from each CDR3.

J gene	V gene	CDR3 protein
TRBJ1-4	TRBV9	ASSATGVGEKLF
TRBJ1-2	TRBV2	ASSEERNYGYT
TRBJ1-6	TRBV6-5	ASERWDSPLH
TRBJ2-2	TRBV11-3	ASSFFSGELF
TRBJ2-3	TRBV4-2	ASSQGTYGTDTQY
TRBJ1-1	TRBV28	ASSLTGLNTEAF
TRBJ2-3	TRBV30	AWSVGLTSTDTQY
TRBJ2-5	TRBV24-1	ATSENGGNRETQY
TRBJ2-1	TRBV7-3	ASSPTWGGRDEQF
TRBJ1-6	TRBV7-3	ASSPDRGSPLH
TRBJ1-1	TRBV19	ASSPPGQGGTEAF
TRBJ1-3	TRBV7-2	ASSLQGTDSGNTIY
TRBJ1-2	TRBV5-6	ASSLTGINYGYT
TRBJ2-7	TRBV24-1	ATSESTGILYEQY
TRBJ2-2	TRBV9	ASRELAGNTGELF
TRBJ2-7	TRBV19	ASSRQGVGDEQY
TRBJ2-5	TRBV11-2	ASSAGTGGEETQY
TRBJ1-6	TRBV5-1	ASSLNRVASPLH
TRBJ2-5	TRBV2	ASSAEETQY
TRBJ2-5	TRBV7-9	ASSSGQGGVETQY
TRBJ1-1	TRBV29-1	SATGTANTEAF
TRBJ2-7	TRBV11-2	ASSSEAGQPTYEQY
TRBJ2-1	TRBV7-3	ASSLRGNNEQF
TRBJ1-3	TRBV30	AARNSGNTIY
TRBJ2-2	TRBV18	ASSPNRGDTGELF
TRBJ1-5	TRBV18	ASSPPGTGNQPQH
TRBJ2-7	TRBV5-4	ASSLGGQGSGEQY
TRBJ2-1	TRBV7-3	ASSLGGTSVHEQF
TRBJ2-7	TRBV24-1	ATSGGGAYEQY
TRBJ2-2	TRBV24-1	ATRDRNTGELF